The source of this T cell receptor (beta chain) is a study of T cells after yellow fever vaccination. Findings of the study overall: The secondary T-cell response peaked on day 5, not day 15, but was weaker. Abundant bulk-derived clonotypes could contaminate FACS-sorted repertoires. It was a small share of clonotypes that appeared in both CD4 and CD8 compartments.

As regards this clonotype: Its antigen is still unknown.

CDR3 length: 15 residues. V was clipped by 3 bases and J by 5 bases; unmatched bases: 9. Per the germline V gene, CDR1 is KGHSH and CDR2 is LQKENI. TCRdb reanalysed the 5' RACE reads using MiXCR and keeps one entry per CDR3 protein. The sample yields under 500,000 distinct CDR3 sequences, roughly a sixth seen once. The sequence came from a man aged 18 to 29 who received the YFV17D yellow fever vaccine. Here the sequenced sample was PBMCs, taken before the yellow fever booster vaccination. The chain recombines TRBV18 with TRBJ1-2; 7 nucleotides line up with TRBD1. The CDR3 sequence: CASSPATGMGYGYTF. CDR3 nucleotides: TGTGCCAGCTCACCGGCGACAGGGATGGGGTATGGCTACACCTTC.